This is a list of T cell receptor beta chains from one sample in a study of monozygotic twins with inflammatory bowel disease. TCRdb re-analyzed the 5' RACE reads; it lists each CDR3 protein once, without DNA. The sample totals approximately 330,000 distinct CDR3 sequences. Sequenced sample: blood. Receptors were obtained from a human donor with ulcerative colitis or Crohn's disease, or a healthy co-twin of an affected twin (not recorded which). Each CDR3 is given with its conserved first and last residue. The order of the fields is V gene, J gene, CDR3 protein.

V: TRBV30; J: TRBJ1-1; CDR3: CAGEGGTGAEAFF
V: TRBV7-6; J: TRBJ2-1; CDR3: CASSLQFNGQGEQFF
V: TRBV4-2; J: TRBJ2-7; CDR3: CASSQDRGGGAYEQYF
V: TRBV2; J: TRBJ2-7; CDR3: CASGPQDYEQYF
V: TRBV5-1; J: TRBJ2-2; CDR3: CASSDPGTPGKELFF
V: TRBV20-1; J: TRBJ2-3; CDR3: CSARRTSGDTQYF
V: TRBV28; J: TRBJ1-2; CDR3: CASSLRPYGYTF
V: TRBV29-1; J: TRBJ2-1; CDR3: CSGRTSSSYNEQFF
V: TRBV20-1; J: TRBJ1-2; CDR3: CSASGGQFLNYGYTF
V: TRBV15; J: TRBJ2-1; CDR3: CATSREREHGNEQFF
V: TRBV4-1; J: TRBJ1-5; CDR3: CASSQDRDQPQHF
V: TRBV28; J: TRBJ1-1; CDR3: CASSLRVTEAFF
V: TRBV15; J: TRBJ2-2; CDR3: CDTSRDRAALFF
V: TRBV5-1; J: TRBJ2-1; CDR3: CASSSGTSRPNEQFF
V: TRBV5-1; J: TRBJ2-4; CDR3: CASSLDRRNIQYF
V: TRBV12-3/TRBV12-4; J: TRBJ2-7; CDR3: CASSLDRQLSYEQYF
V: TRBV27; J: TRBJ2-1; CDR3: CASSFPGEWMGNEQFF
V: TRBV28; J: TRBJ2-1; CDR3: CASSFRRGLGNEQFF
V: TRBV7-2; J: TRBJ2-3; CDR3: CASSEGAGDTDTQYF
V: TRBV7-8; J: TRBJ2-1; CDR3: CASSLAGKVDNEQFF
V: TRBV7-9; J: TRBJ2-7; CDR3: CASGPGGLEQYF
V: TRBV20-1; J: TRBJ2-5; CDR3: CSATRDGRVETQYF